These 21 T cell receptor beta chains originate from one sample sequenced in a study of shared clonotypes between healthy human individuals. Profiling relied on immunoSEQ multiplex PCR, and the TCRdb table lists in-frame clones only, not all of them. The sample has about 2.4 million clones, approximately 93% seen once. Sequencing was carried out using naive CD4+ T cells from PBMCs. Subset specified: CD45RA+ positively selected. The receptors shown here come from a man between 18 and 35 years old in good health. Some clones in this sample may be carry-over from other donors' samples.

V usage is TRBV5-7 and J usage is TRBJ2-5, with 11 bases identical to TRBD2. TRBV5-7 is placed among ORFs of uncertain function. Unmatched junction bases numbered 12, after V lost 0 bases and J lost 5 bases. The CDR3 runs 18 residues. CDR3 region: CASSLEWLAGGRLETQYF. CDR3 nucleotides: TGTGCCAGCAGCTTGGAGTGGCTAGCGGGAGGTCGGTTGGAGACCCAGTACTTC.

The chain uses TRBV4-2 and TRBJ1-1, with D possibly matching TRBD1 (6 bases). Trimming stripped 4 bases from V and 11 bases from J, with 23 bases between. This CDR3 has 15 amino acids. CDR1 and CDR2 from the germline V gene are LGHNA and YNFKEQ. In nucleotides, the CDR3 is TGTGCCAGCAGCCCGCACGGGGGCGGCTCGGGTTTGGCTTTCTTT. This codes for CASSPHGGGSGLAFF.

J is TRBJ2-6 and V is TRBV9; no definite D call. The CDR3 extends over 15 amino acids. Per the germline V gene, CDR1 is SGDLS and CDR2 is YYNGEE. Trimming cost V 4 bases and J 2 bases, with 10 bases left between them. The CDR3 DNA reads TGTGCCAGCAGCAAATTTACAACTGGGGCCAACGTCCTGACTTTC. It specifies CASSKFTTGANVLTF.

The chain has TRBV21-1 and TRBJ2-5. TRBV21-1 is assigned pseudogene status. The CDR3 has 15 residues. This CDR3 reads CASSSKKGTQETQYF. The CDR3 DNA reads TGTGCCAGCAGCTCCAAAAAGGGAACACAAGAGACCCAGTACTTC.

The rearrangement links TRBV7-9 to TRBJ1-1; TRBD1 is a possible D gene (5 bases). Germline CDR1 is SEHNR and CDR2 is FQNEAQ (reference sequence). The CDR3 is 14 residues long. V lost 8 bases and J lost 1, with 14 bases in between. The CDR3 is CASGNRRGNTEAFF. CDR3 sequence (DNA): TGTGCCAGCGGGAACAGGAGAGGGAACACTGAAGCTTTCTTT.

This chain uses TRBV11-3 with TRBJ1-2; a weak D match, TRBD1 (5 bases). The germline V and J ends were trimmed by 3 bases and 8 bases, with 10 bases remaining between them. There are 12 residues in the CDR3. The V gene's germline CDR1 is SGHNT and CDR2 YENEEA. Here the CDR3 reads CASSLIGAGYTF. The CDR3 region has the DNA TGTGCCAGCAGCTTGATCGGGGCCGGCTACACCTTC.

V gene TRBV4-1 combines with J gene TRBJ1-2, with unresolved D. This CDR3 has 14 residues. Trimming took off 0 bases at V and 8 bases at J, with 13 bases between the two ends. Germline assignment: CDR1 MGHRA and CDR2 YSYEKL. The CDR3 nucleotides read TGCGCCAGCAGCCAAGAGACCGACGATCGGGGCTACACCTTC. Its translation is CASSQETDDRGYTF.

The chain has TRBV29-1 and TRBJ2-3, with a possible D match to TRBD1 (7 bases). Per germline, CDR1 SQVTM and CDR2 ANQGSEA. The CDR3 loop spans 13 amino acids. V dropped 5 bases and J dropped 4 bases, with 13 bases sitting between them. CDR3 sequence (DNA): TGCAGCGTTTCAGGGGGGCTGTCAGATACGCAGTATTTT. Translating it yields CSVSGGLSDTQYF.

This clone was recorded once. The genes are TRBV18 and TRBJ2-5; 15 bases are a match to TRBD2. Germline V CDR1 and CDR2: KGHSH, LQKENI. The CDR3 contains 17 residues. V shed 3 bases, J shed 4 bases, and the junction held 6 bases outside the gene matches. CDR3 coding DNA: TGTGCCAGCTCACCGCCTGGACTAGCGGGAGGGGTAGAGACCCAGTACTTC. Protein: CASSPPGLAGGVETQYF.

This clone was seen only a few times. This chain joins TRBV5-4 and TRBJ1-2; no firm D call. Germline V gene data show CDR1 as SGHNT and CDR2 as YYREEE (reference sequence). The CDR3 is made up of 12 amino acids. The ends were cut back, 0 bases at V and 7 bases at J, with 7 bases in the middle. This chain's CDR3 is CASSLAEFGYTF. DNA for the CDR3: TGTGCCAGCAGCTTGGCCGAGTTTGGCTACACCTTC. The entire variable domain, with the rest obtained from reference TRBV5-4 and TRBJ1-2, is as follows: ETGVTQSPTHLIKTRGQQVTLRCSSQSGHNTVSWYQQALGQGPQFIFQYYREEENGRGNFPPRFSGLQFPNYSSELNVNALELDDSALYLCASSLAEFGYTFGSGTRLTVV.

The rearrangement links TRBV11-2 to TRBJ1-4, with 8 bases identical to TRBD1. V gave up 5 bases and J gave up 8 bases; unmatched junction bases: 4. This CDR3 comprises 13 residues. Germline values: CDR1 SGHAT, CDR2 FQNNGV. For the CDR3, the DNA is TGTGCCAGCAGCCCCTGGACAGGGGAAAAACTGTTTTTT. This encodes CASSPWTGEKLFF.

CDR3 region: CASSQSRAGDTQYF. CDR3 nucleotide sequence: TGCGCCAGCAGCCAGAGCAGGGCCGGAGATACGCAGTATTTT. The chain recombines TRBV4-3 with TRBJ2-3; D may be TRBD1 (5 bases). V was clipped by 3 bases and J by 5 bases, with 12 bases between them. The germline gives CDR1 LGHNA, CDR2 YSLEER. The CDR3 sequence is 14 residues long.

CDR3 nucleotide sequence: TGCGCCAGCACCCTACAGGTAGGAGCCAACGTCCTGACTTTC. Amino acids: CASTLQVGANVLTF. This sequence joins TRBV5-1 and TRBJ2-6, with D possibly being TRBD1 (5 bases). The V end lost 6 bases, the J end lost 7 bases, and 14 bases lay between the germline ends. The V gene's germline CDR1 is SGHRS and CDR2 YFSETQ. The CDR3 sequence is 14 residues long.

The chain employs TRBV7-9 and TRBJ2-7; D perhaps matches TRBD2 (5 bases). Trimming pared 4 bases from V and 0 bases from J, leaving 16 bases between. This CDR3 is built from 16 residues. Germline V gene data show CDR1 as SEHNR and CDR2 as FQNEAQ (reference sequence). In DNA form, the CDR3 reads TGTGCCAGCAGCTCCCCTAGAGCGGAGCACTCCTACGAGCAGTACTTC. It translates to CASSSPRAEHSYEQYF.

The rearrangement links TRBV5-1 to TRBJ2-2; tentatively, D is TRBD1 (5 bases). The CDR3 covers 15 residues. Per germline, CDR1 SGHRS and CDR2 YFSETQ. Trimming took off 0 bases at V and 7 bases at J, with 13 bases between the two ends. This CDR3 is CASSLGAGQFGELFF. CDR3 nucleotides: TGCGCCAGCAGCTTGGGAGCAGGGCAATTCGGGGAGCTGTTTTTT.

The genes are TRBV4-3 and TRBJ1-3; no clear D gene. V shed 0 bases and J shed 0 bases, with 15 bases lying between them. In germline, CDR1 is LGHNA, CDR2 YSLEER. The CDR3 contains 18 residues. CDR3 protein: CASSQDLVGRPSGNTIYF. The CDR3 region has the DNA TGCGCCAGCAGCCAAGATCTCGTCGGACGGCCCTCTGGAAACACCATATATTTT.

DNA of the CDR3: TGTGCCTTGAAACCGGACGGATCCTCCTACAATGAGCAGTTCTTC. Encoded protein: CALKPDGSSYNEQFF. V gene TRBV30 combines with J gene TRBJ2-1; D unclear. The CDR3 runs 15 residues. CDR1 is GTSNPN, CDR2 SVGIG, per germline (reference sequence). Trimming shortened V by 7 bases and J by 0 bases, and 16 bases separated the two germline ends.

The genes are TRBV4-2 and TRBJ2-7; 10 bases fit TRBD2. The germline CDR1 and CDR2 sequences are LGHNA and YNFKEQ. V lost 0 bases to trimming and J lost 4 bases; unmatched junction nucleotides: 12. This CDR3 region has 18 residues. CDR3 in amino acids: CASSQDSPLSGRVYEQYF. CDR3 nucleotide sequence: TGTGCCAGCAGCCAAGATTCCCCTTTGAGCGGGAGGGTGTACGAGCAGTACTTC.

The V and J genes are TRBV9 and TRBJ1-2, with D perhaps TRBD1 (6 bases). The CDR3 has 12 amino acids. Germline CDR1 reads SGDLS; CDR2 reads YYNGEE. V was shortened by 4 bases and J by 7 bases, with 11 bases between the two germline ends. CDR3 amino acids: CASSPGVGGYTF. CDR3 sequence (DNA): TGTGCCAGCAGCCCAGGGGTCGGTGGCTACACCTTC.

V and J are TRBV10-2 and TRBJ2-2; no reliable D call. There are 15 residues in the CDR3. Germline V gene sequence: CDR1 WSHSY, CDR2 SAAADI. The germline V and J ends were trimmed by 2 bases and 2 bases, with 9 bases remaining between them. The CDR3 loop is CASSESPYNTGELFF. The DNA of the CDR3 is TGCGCCAGCAGTGAGAGTCCCTACAACACCGGGGAGCTGTTTTTT.

This chain uses TRBV4-3 with TRBJ1-5; D is possibly TRBD1 (5 bases). This CDR3 region has 15 residues. CDR1 and CDR2 from the germline V gene are LGHNA and YSLEER. Between the trimmed V and J ends, which lost 0 bases and 7 bases, there was a span of 13 bases. The CDR3 here is CASSQDGGKGQPQHF. The CDR3 DNA follows: TGCGCCAGCAGCCAAGACGGGGGTAAGGGACAGCCCCAGCATTTT.